The TCR beta chain described here comes from a study of OX40 agonist ivuxolimab in advanced cancers. About the research overall: Ivuxolimab, an agonist antibody against OX40 (CD134), was given to patients. Those enrolled were approximately 78% male, with a mean age of about 66 years and ages from roughly 20 to 85.

Worth noting for this clone: What it recognizes is unknown.

Study conclusions and caveats: What antigens the expanded peripheral T cells recognized was never established.

People who had autoimmune disease history or systemic immunosuppression were excluded. Profiling relied on immunoSEQ multiplex PCR, and the TCRdb table lists in-frame clones only, not all of them. Found here are roughly 68,000 clones, just over 85% of them singletons; the top ten hold around 8.3%. The germline V gene encodes CDR1 SGHTA and CDR2 FQGNSA. The ends were cut back, 8 bases at V and 7 bases at J, with 8 bases in the middle. The CDR3 length is 10 residues. This clonotype was obtained from an adult with an advanced solid tumor such as melanoma, head and neck, liver or kidney cancer. J is TRBJ1-2 and V is TRBV7-2; D might be TRBD1 (6 bases). The input for sequencing was CD4+ or CD8+ T cells sorted from blood, taken in a trial of the OX40 agonist ivuxolimab. The CDR3 sequence: CASGGAGYTF. The CDR3 DNA follows: TGTGCCAGCGGGGGGGCTGGCTACACCTTC.